This TCR beta chain was sequenced for a study of shared clonotypes between healthy human individuals. Overall study results and limits: Large depth notwithstanding, sorted-subset sequencing proved incomplete by rarefaction. Sampling included only blood; tissue repertoires likely differ.

CD45RA-negative memory and CD45RA+ naive subsets were split from the CD4+ cells. About 30,000 T cell genomes, or around 180 ng DNA, went into the sorted-subset replicate PCRs. Repertoires were generated with immunoSEQ multiplex PCR, while TCRdb's copy carries only in-frame clones and drops some. The table records a few hundred thousand clones, 65% to 70% of them present only once. Details on this clone: Its antigen is not known.

The CDR3 runs to 12 residues. The V and J ends lost 5 bases and 1 base respectively, with 8 bases between them. Germline V lookup: CDR1 SQVTM, CDR2 ANQGSEA. Material: memory CD4+ T cells sorted from blood. Subset specified: CD45RA-negative fraction. J is TRBJ2-5 and V is TRBV29-1; D is perhaps TRBD1 (5 bases). The source of this sequence is a man aged 30-40 years in good health. CDR3 DNA: TGCAGCGTTAATGACAGCCAAGAGACCCAGTACTTC. This sequence encodes CSVNDSQETQYF.